This T cell receptor (beta chain) was retrieved from a study of CD8+ T cells in alopecia areata (dated by TCRdb to between 2017 and 2018). For context, the study as a whole: Treated patients were enrolled in an open-label pilot trial of oral tofacitinib, 5 to 10 mg twice daily, for moderate-to-severe alopecia areata. Scalp tissue and sorted CD4+ and CD8+ peripheral blood T cells from patchy and totalis/universalis alopecia areata patients and from healthy controls were covered by human TCRbeta sequencing. High-throughput TCRbeta sequencing was used to examine T cell clonal expansion in alopecia areata in both the C3H/HeJ mouse model and human patients. RNA was extracted with the PAXgene miRNA kit for fixed scalp, the miRNeasy kit for PBMCs, and the RNeasy kit for mouse skin. The SALT score, which quantifies the percentage of affected scalp surface area, was used to measure disease severity in treated patients. immunoSEQ multiplex PCR using 35 Vbeta forward primers and 13 Jbeta reverse primers was used to amplify TCRbeta CDR3 regions. Scalp clonality was compared among normal scalp (n=4), patchy alopecia areata scalp (n=8), and alopecia totalis/universalis scalp (n=8). Patients stayed on tofacitinib for 6 to 18 months and then had 6 months of follow-up off drug so that delayed response and recurrence could be assessed. Biopsies were taken from tofacitinib-treated patients at baseline and at 4 and 24 weeks of treatment, and a later scalp biopsy was taken in several of the tofacitinib-treated patients.

As for this clone: The antigen it recognizes is unknown. The junction does not match germline at one end; this may be a read error.

The time point label corresponds to: less than 30 weeks on oral tofacitinib. This specimen's treatment or condition label, interpreted: oral pan-JAK inhibitor, 5-10 mg twice daily. From alopecia areata patients, peripheral blood was collected along with lesional scalp punch biopsies. PBMCs were isolated by density centrifugation and stained for CD3, CD4 and CD8, and CD4+ and CD8+ T cells were sorted on a FACSAria. Overall study results and their limits: Scalp clonality and the number of expanded CD8+ clones among the top 100 scalp clones were significantly decreased by tofacitinib. Compared with mice, TCR sequences shared between patients were less clear, possibly partly because of HLA diversity across the patient population. Compared with normal scalp, lesional scalp had higher clonality and more expanded CD8+ clones, particularly in alopecia totalis/universalis, a pattern that suggests antigenic drive. Because the treated cohort was small and had only one nonresponder, larger studies are needed to examine links between baseline CD8+ expansion and response. During tofacitinib treatment, many expanded lesional clones stuck around in both scalp and blood, and this persistence may partly explain why relapse happens after treatment is stopped. Unlike mouse skin, where gammadelta T cells dominate, normal human skin contains resident alphabeta T cells that get sequenced too, which complicates analysis of the scalp TCR repertoire.

Libraries were prepared through the immunoSEQ multiplex PCR assay. RNA was extracted from all samples and reverse transcribed into cDNA as template for TCR sequencing. SuperScript III was used to make first-strand cDNA, primed with a 2:1 mix of oligo-dT and random hexamers. A synthetic immune receptor repertoire was used to assess amplification bias, and residual bias was removed computationally. The published analysis was carried out like this. Raw reads were preprocessed to remove errors, and CDR3 was defined by IMGT conventions from the conserved cysteine to phenylalanine. Clonality was computed by normalizing Shannon entropy by log2 of the number of productive unique TCRs and subtracting the result from 1. Scalp TCRbeta sequences were cross-referenced with sorted blood CD4 and CD8 repertoires so that the CD4 or CD8 identity of scalp clones could be inferred. What TCRdb holds here is the immuneACCESS table cut down to in-frame rearrangements. Part of the clones is not present; checked against another copy, under half of the missing clones reflect an unresolved V gene, and the others are unexplained. Clone size and the V and J calls come from that table; the DNA yielded D and trimming. Across this sample there are 90,000 or so clones, with about 40% seen only once. Jointly, the top ten make up 15% to 20% of the sample.

This specimen consisted of CD8+ T cells sorted from blood, obtained at week 24, from a patient treated with tofacitinib. The TCR sequence derives from a human donor with alopecia areata.

Here the CDR3 is given as CAGSQAQGVNQPQHF. The sequence in DNA is TGTGCCGGCAGCCAAGCCCAGGGCGTTAATCAGCCCCAGCATTTT. The chain is encoded by TRBV4-2 joined to TRBJ1-5; TRBD1 is possibly the D segment (5 matching bases). From its cysteine to its phenylalanine, the CDR3 spans 15 amino acids. CDR3 DNA is the only sequence kept; it has 45 bases, read in frame from the first base. The CDR1 and CDR2 encoded by the germline V gene are LGHNA and YNFKEQ.